Listed below are T cell receptor beta chains from one sample, sequenced in a study of T-cell memory formation after mild COVID-19. TCRdb fed the 5' RACE reads into MiXCR, producing one record per CDR3 protein. The sample lists roughly 110,000 distinct CDR3 sequences, under 15% occurring once. Sequenced: PBMCs or a T cell subset sorted from them (not recorded which). The origin of the receptors is an adult woman who had mild COVID-19 (a few samples of this study predate the infection). Cell type and time point are not known. The CDR3 runs from the conserved cysteine through the conserved F or W. The D gene is left open where the match is weak. The listing skips clone size in some rows; elsewhere it reads once, few, many or a size class.

17	TRBV5-1	TRBJ2-3	.	.	CASREGERVQGTDTQYF	TGCGCCAGCAGAGAGGGGGAAAGGGTCCAGGGCACAGATACGCAGTATTTT
15	TRBV30	TRBJ1-2	TRBD1	few	CAWSPRSDRAYGYTF	TGTGCCTGGAGTCCCCGCTCCGACAGGGCCTATGGCTACACCTTC
16	TRBV3-1	TRBJ2-7	TRBD1	few	CASSQDLGTGNHEQYF	TGTGCCAGCAGCCAAGATTTGGGGACAGGGAACCACGAGCAGTACTTC
16	TRBV29-1	TRBJ2-3	.	few	CSVGGRKGRNTDTQYF	TGCAGCGTTGGAGGAAGGAAGGGGAGGAACACAGATACGCAGTATTTT
17	TRBV7-9	TRBJ2-2	.	.	CASSLEGPTLNTGELFF	TGTGCCAGCAGCTTAGAGGGGCCGACACTCAACACCGGGGAGCTGTTTTTT
14	TRBV7-9	TRBJ2-3	.	once	CASISQAYTDTQYF	TGTGCCAGCATCTCACAGGCATACACAGATACGCAGTATTTT
14	TRBV29-1	TRBJ1-5	.	.	CSPPRGGGLKPQHF	TGCAGCCCCCCAAGGGGGGGGGGCCTTAAGCCCCAGCATTTT
16	TRBV4-2	TRBJ2-2	.	few	CASSQDFHSQAGELFF	TGTGCCAGCAGCCAAGACTTTCACTCCCAAGCCGGGGAGCTGTTTTTT
13	TRBV13	TRBJ2-4	TRBD1	.	CASSPDRGNIQYF	TGTGCCAGCAGCCCCGACAGGGGGAACATTCAGTACTTC
15	TRBV7-9	TRBJ2-3	TRBD2	many	CASSFTAGDADTQYF	TGTGCCAGCAGCTTTACGGCGGGGGACGCAGATACGCAGTATTTT
16	TRBV7-7	TRBJ2-2	TRBD1	few	CASSSTGGADTGELFF	TGTGCCAGCAGCTCCACAGGGGGCGCGGACACCGGGGAGCTGTTTTTT
14	TRBV9	TRBJ2-7	.	few	CASSVGQDPYEQYF	TGTGCCAGCAGCGTAGGACAGGATCCCTACGAGCAGTACTTC
10	TRBV24-1	TRBJ2-7	.	few	CATIHSGVNF	TGTGCCACCATTCACTCCGGGGTTAACTTC
17	TRBV4-3	TRBJ2-7	.	few	CASSQEGAVTAPYEQYF	TGCGCCAGCAGCCAAGAAGGGGCGGTGACAGCCCCCTACGAGCAGTACTTC
14	TRBV5-1	TRBJ1-1	.	.	CASSFHSMNTEAFF	TGCGCCAGCAGCTTCCACAGCATGAACACTGAAGCTTTCTTT
14	TRBV5-1	TRBJ2-3	.	many	CASTSGRVTDTQYF	TGCGCCAGCACCTCTGGCAGGGTGACAGATACGCAGTATTTT
16	TRBV12-3/TRBV12-4	TRBJ2-1	TRBD2	few	CASFNTSGGSGGEQFF	TGTGCCAGCTTTAACACTAGCGGGGGTTCGGGGGGTGAGCAGTTCTTC
15	TRBV2	TRBJ1-3	TRBD1	few	CASRGDRVFGNTIYF	TGTGCCAGCAGGGGGGACAGGGTCTTTGGAAACACCATATATTTT
14	TRBV20-1	TRBJ2-7	TRBD2	many	CSAREGGDTYEQYF	TGCAGTGCTAGAGAGGGGGGGGATACCTACGAGCAGTACTTC
14	TRBV5-1	TRBJ1-2	.	.	CASSLDTRNYGYTF	TGCGCCAGCAGCTTGGATACCCGCAACTATGGCTACACCTTC
14	TRBV9	TRBJ1-2	TRBD1	.	CASSWTGENYGYTF	TGTGCCAGCAGTTGGACAGGGGAAAACTATGGCTACACCTTC
16	TRBV24-1	TRBJ2-3	.	.	CATSERDSPSTDTQYF	TGTGCCACCAGTGAGCGGGACAGCCCTAGCACAGATACGCAGTATTTT
15	TRBV5-4	TRBJ2-4	TRBD1	few	CASSPGTGLENIQYF	TGTGCCAGCAGCCCGGGGACAGGGTTGGAAAACATTCAGTACTTC
13	TRBV5-1	TRBJ2-5	.	few	CASSWGPQETQYF	TGCGCCAGCAGCTGGGGGCCCCAAGAGACCCAGTACTTC
14	TRBV6-1	TRBJ2-1	.	.	CASSELGRYNEQFF	TGTGCCAGCAGTGAATTGGGACGGTACAATGAGCAGTTCTTC
16	TRBV6-5	TRBJ2-7	.	.	CASSYSGTRSSYEQYF	TGTGCCAGCAGTTACTCCGGGACGCGTAGCTCCTACGAGCAGTACTTC
16	TRBV7-6	TRBJ2-2	.	few	CASSTSQVANTGELFF	TGTGCCAGCAGCACCTCACAGGTGGCGAACACCGGGGAGCTGTTTTTT
17	TRBV4-2	TRBJ2-7	.	.	CASSHQTPTGRSYEQYF	TGTGCCAGCAGCCATCAAACCCCGACAGGTAGATCCTACGAGCAGTACTTC
13	TRBV12-3/TRBV12-4	TRBJ2-5	.	many	CASSPAYQETQYF	TGTGCCAGCAGTCCAGCGTACCAAGAGACCCAGTACTTC